This TCR beta chain was recovered during a study of Ad26.COV2.S vaccination and SARS-CoV-2 variants. TCRdb keeps only in-frame clones here, not all; method: immunoSEQ multiplex PCR. This table has 200,000 to 300,000 clones, 85% to 90% appearing once. Comment on this clone: Its antigen is not identified.

Whole-study findings and limits: In vaccinated individuals, spike-specific CD8+ and CD4+ T cell responses reportedly displayed substantial breadth.

The V end lost 3 bases, the J end lost 2 bases, and 11 bases lay between the germline ends. The length of the CDR3 is 15 residues. Germline values: CDR1 SNHLY, CDR2 FYNNEI. Treatment here: about 20 received Ad26.COV2.S at low or high dose, single or two shots; roughly five received placebo; per-sample allocation not given. Collection of the samples took place on day 63 after the first injection of vaccine or placebo. V gene TRBV2 combines with J gene TRBJ1-5; D is perhaps TRBD1 (5 bases). The sample consisted of peripheral blood, taken in a trial of Ad26.COV2.S vaccine versus placebo. The TCR comes from a person between 18 and 65 years old who received the Ad26.COV2.S COVID-19 vaccine or a placebo. The chain's CDR3 is CASSEWTTGNQPQHF. CDR3 sequence (DNA): TGTGCCAGCAGTGAGTGGACAACGGGCAATCAGCCCCAGCATTTT.